Listed below are T cell receptor beta chains from one sample, sequenced in a study of T cell repertoires in cytomegalovirus infection. TCRdb recomputed calls from the reads with MiXCR, one row per CDR3 protein. The sample records 680,000 or so distinct CDR3 sequences, around 31% being singletons. Their specific antigens are unknown. Here the sequenced sample was cultured PBMCs, taken from culture after CMV antigen stimulation. The receptors here all came from a human donor in good health (CMV status not recorded). Some clones in this sample may be carry-over from other donors' samples. CDR3s leave out the opening cysteine and the closing phenylalanine or tryptophan. Expanded clones are given a class, and other clones once, few, many or no size at all.

v_gene	abundance	j_gene	CDR3aa
TRBV19	NA	TRBJ2-7	ASSILGQGTYEQY
TRBV4-1	NA	TRBJ1-2	ASSQDGRSPKA
TRBV7-2	few	TRBJ1-1	ASSPDGRVAF
TRBV7-6	NA	TRBJ1-6	ASRPGQGNSPLH
TRBV7-6	many	TRBJ1-1	ASSSDPRNEAF
TRBV4-3	many	TRBJ2-7	ASSRTGGSEQY
TRBV7-8	few	TRBJ1-4	ASSPPDRRNEKLF
TRBV7-2	few	TRBJ2-3	ASSSDRGTLRTDTQY
TRBV4-2	NA	TRBJ1-1	ASSSRVGGGTEAF
TRBV28	few	TRBJ2-1	ASIKRGAFYNEQF
TRBV7-9	few	TRBJ2-1	ASSLSTPNEQF
TRBV9	NA	TRBJ2-7	ASSVAGNYEQY
TRBV11-2	NA	TRBJ2-3	ASSLNTGDTQY
TRBV19	NA	TRBJ1-5	ASTDTYLNQPQH
TRBV5-3	NA	TRBJ1-1	ASSLGPRSVTEAF
TRBV3-1	NA	TRBJ2-6	ASSQYLGAGANVLT